This T cell receptor (beta chain) was captured by sequencing in a study of spatial heterogeneity in lung cancer. Study context: Alpha-chain sequences were consistently detected less often than beta-chain sequences.

This clonotype was seen only a few times. Time point indicated: sample taken at primary tumor resection. The sequenced material consisted of unsorted whole RNA from tumor, nontumor lung or frozen PBMC. Samples came from 65 to 75 TRACERx patients with untreated early-stage lung cancer. One entry per CDR3 protein results from TCRdb running MiXCR on the 5' RACE reads. The sample records approximately 81,000 distinct CDR3 sequences, roughly 13% being singletons. This CDR3 contains 15 residues. Germline CDR1 is LGHDT and CDR2 is YNNKEL (reference sequence). Trimming cost V 2 bases and J 2 bases, with 13 bases left between them.

V and J are TRBV3-1 and TRBJ2-7; D is tentatively TRBD1 or TRBD2 (7 bases each). The sample in question was PBMCs, obtained at surgery. The sequence was obtained from a male donor with early-stage non-small cell lung cancer. CDR3 amino acids: CASSQFSGGAYEQYF. CDR3 DNA sequence: TGTGCCAGCAGCCAATTCTCAGGGGGGGCCTACGAGCAGTACTTC.